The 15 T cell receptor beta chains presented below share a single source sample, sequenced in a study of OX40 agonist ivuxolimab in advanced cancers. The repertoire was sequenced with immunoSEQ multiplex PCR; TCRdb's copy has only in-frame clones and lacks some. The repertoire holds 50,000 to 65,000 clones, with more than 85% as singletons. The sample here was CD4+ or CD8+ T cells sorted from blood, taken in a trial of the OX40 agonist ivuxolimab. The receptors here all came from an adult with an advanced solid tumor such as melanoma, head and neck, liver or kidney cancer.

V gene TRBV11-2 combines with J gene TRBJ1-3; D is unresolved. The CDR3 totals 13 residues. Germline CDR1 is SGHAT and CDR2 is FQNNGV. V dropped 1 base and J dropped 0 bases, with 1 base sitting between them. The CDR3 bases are TGTGCCAGCAGCTTAGCCTCTGGAAACACCATATATTTT. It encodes CASSLASGNTIYF.

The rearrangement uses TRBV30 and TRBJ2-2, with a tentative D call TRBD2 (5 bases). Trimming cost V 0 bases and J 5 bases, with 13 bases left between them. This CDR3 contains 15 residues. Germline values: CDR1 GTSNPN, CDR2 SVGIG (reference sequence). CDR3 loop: CAWSVRGRRTGELFF. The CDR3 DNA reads TGTGCCTGGAGTGTACGTGGCAGGAGGACCGGGGAGCTGTTTTTT.

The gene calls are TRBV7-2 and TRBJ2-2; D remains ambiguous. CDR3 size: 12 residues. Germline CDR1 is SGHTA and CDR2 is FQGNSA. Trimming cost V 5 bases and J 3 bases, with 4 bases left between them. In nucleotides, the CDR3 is TGTGCCAGCAGCCAAGACACCGGGGAGCTGTTTTTT. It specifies CASSQDTGELFF.

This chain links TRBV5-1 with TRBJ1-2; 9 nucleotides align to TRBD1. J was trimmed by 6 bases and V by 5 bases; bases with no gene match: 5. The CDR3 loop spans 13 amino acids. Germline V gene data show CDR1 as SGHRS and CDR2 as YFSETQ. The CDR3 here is CASSRDRGDGYTF. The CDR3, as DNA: TGCGCCAGCAGTCGCGACAGGGGGGATGGCTACACCTTC.

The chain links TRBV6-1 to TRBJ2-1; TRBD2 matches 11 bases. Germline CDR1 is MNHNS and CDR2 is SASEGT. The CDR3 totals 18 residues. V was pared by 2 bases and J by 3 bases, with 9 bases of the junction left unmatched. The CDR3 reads CASSEHYSSGRYYNEQFF. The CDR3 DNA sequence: TGTGCCAGCAGTGAACACTACTCTAGCGGGAGGTACTACAATGAGCAGTTCTTC.

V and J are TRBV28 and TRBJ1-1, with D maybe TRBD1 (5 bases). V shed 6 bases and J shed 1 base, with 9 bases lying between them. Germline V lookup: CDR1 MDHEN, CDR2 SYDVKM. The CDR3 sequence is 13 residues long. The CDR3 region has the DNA TGTGCCAGCAGGGGGGGAGGGAACACTGAAGCTTTCTTT. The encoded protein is CASRGGGNTEAFF.

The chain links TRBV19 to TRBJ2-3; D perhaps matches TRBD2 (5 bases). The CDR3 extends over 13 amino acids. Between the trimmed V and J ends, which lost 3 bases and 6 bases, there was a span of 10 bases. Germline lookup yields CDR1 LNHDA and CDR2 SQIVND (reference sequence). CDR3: CASSIPPGDTQYF. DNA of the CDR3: TGTGCCAGTAGTATCCCCCCGGGGGATACGCAGTATTTT.

The CDR3 nucleotides are TGTGCCAGCAGTTACGGGACAGGGAGAGGAGGCTACACCTTC. Protein product: CASSYGTGRGGYTF. The chain joins TRBV6-5 to TRBJ1-2; 9 bases match TRBD1. This CDR3 region has 14 residues. CDR1 is MNHEY and CDR2 is SVGAGI in the germline V gene. J lost 8 bases, V lost 2 bases, and 6 bases had no gene match.

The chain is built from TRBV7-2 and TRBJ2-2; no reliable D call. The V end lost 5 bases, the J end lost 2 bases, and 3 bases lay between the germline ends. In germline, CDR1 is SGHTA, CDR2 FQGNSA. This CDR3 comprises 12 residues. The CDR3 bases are TGTGCCAGCAGCCTCAACACCGGGGAGCTGTTTTTT. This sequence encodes CASSLNTGELFF. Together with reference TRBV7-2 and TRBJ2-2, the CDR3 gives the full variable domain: GAGVSQSPSNKVTEKGKDVELRCDPISGHTALYWYRQSLGQGLEFLIYFQGNSAPDKSGLPSDRFSAERTGGSVSTLTIQRTQQEDSAVYLCASSLNTGELFFGEGSRLTVL.

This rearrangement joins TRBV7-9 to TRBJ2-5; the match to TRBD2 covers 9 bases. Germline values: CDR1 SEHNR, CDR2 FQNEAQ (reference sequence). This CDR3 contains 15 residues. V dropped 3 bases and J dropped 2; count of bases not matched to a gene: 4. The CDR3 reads CASSFGAGGQETQYF. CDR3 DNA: TGTGCCAGCAGCTTCGGCGCGGGAGGGCAAGAGACCCAGTACTTC.

CDR3 DNA: TGTGCCAGTAGTACAGGCGAGGTGGTATCCACAGATACGCAGTATTTT. This sequence encodes CASSTGEVVSTDTQYF. The chain joins TRBV19 to TRBJ2-3; D gene unclear. Trimming shortened V by 4 bases and J by 2 bases, and 16 bases separated the two germline ends. CDR3 size: 16 residues. Germline-derived CDR1 and CDR2 are LNHDA and SQIVND (reference sequence).

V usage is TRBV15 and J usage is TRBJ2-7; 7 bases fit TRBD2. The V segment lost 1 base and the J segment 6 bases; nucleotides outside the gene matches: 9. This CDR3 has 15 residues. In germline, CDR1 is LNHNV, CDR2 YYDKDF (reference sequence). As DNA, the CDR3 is TGTGCCACCAGCAGAGCGGGGGGACTGGGGGTCGAGCAGTACTTC. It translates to CATSRAGGLGVEQYF.

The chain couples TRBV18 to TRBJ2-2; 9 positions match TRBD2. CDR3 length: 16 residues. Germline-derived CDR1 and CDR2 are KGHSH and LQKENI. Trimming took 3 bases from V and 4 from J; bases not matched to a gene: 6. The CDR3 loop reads CASSPVLAGSTGELFF. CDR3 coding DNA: TGTGCCAGCTCACCCGTCCTAGCGGGGAGCACCGGGGAGCTGTTTTTT.

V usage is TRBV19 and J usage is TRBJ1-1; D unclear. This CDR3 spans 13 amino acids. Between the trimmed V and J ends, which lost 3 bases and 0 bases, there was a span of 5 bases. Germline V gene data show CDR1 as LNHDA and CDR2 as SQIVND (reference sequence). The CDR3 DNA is TGTGCCAGTAGTATGACCTTGAACACTGAAGCTTTCTTT. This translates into CASSMTLNTEAFF.

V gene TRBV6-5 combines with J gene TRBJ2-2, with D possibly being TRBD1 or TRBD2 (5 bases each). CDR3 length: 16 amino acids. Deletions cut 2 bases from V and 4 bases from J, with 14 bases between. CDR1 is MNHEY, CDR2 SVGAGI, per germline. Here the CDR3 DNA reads TGTGCCAGCAGTTACGAGGGGCCCTGGGGCACCGGGGAGCTGTTTTTT. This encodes CASSYEGPWGTGELFF.